The present T cell receptor beta chain was sequenced within a study of cytomegalovirus exposure and HLA in healthy donors. On the study more broadly: Per a later analysis, the roughly 690 first-cohort and approximately 120 validation repertoires shared one platform. Regarding the study as a whole: Using the classifier, cytomegalovirus status was reportedly diagnosed with high specificity and sensitivity.

It was the approximately 120-subject validation cohort, separate from the approximately 700-subject first cohort, to which the donors belonged. On this clone: Its specificity is not known.

Method: immunoSEQ multiplex PCR; TCRdb's copy keeps in-frame clones and lacks some. The sample yields around 250,000 clones, about 90% seen once. The sequencing sample was made of PBMCs. This receptor was taken from a woman in her 30s in good health and CMV-seronegative.

CDR3 amino acids: CASSSTDTQYF. In nucleotides, the CDR3 is TGTGCCAGCAGCTCTACAGATACGCAGTATTTT. V is TRBV11-2 and J is TRBJ2-3, with D unresolved. V was shortened by 4 bases and J by 3 bases, with 2 bases between the two germline ends. The length of the CDR3 is 11 residues. Germline V gene data show CDR1 as SGHAT and CDR2 as FQNNGV.